This entry concerns a single TCR beta chain. Germline V gene data show CDR1 as MNHNS and CDR2 as SASEGT. This CDR3 spans 12 amino acids. V was cut by 11 bases and J by 4 bases, with 12 bases left in between. Using immunoSEQ multiplex PCR, the repertoire was profiled, and TCRdb retains in-frame clones only, with some absent. The sample has about 110,000 clones; about 89% are singletons. The sample is drawn from a study of T cells after somatic rescue of genetic block. This clonotype was obtained from a woman in her late teens or twenties. The chain joins TRBV6-1 to TRBJ1-5, with D possibly matching TRBD1 (6 bases). Sequenced material: peripheral blood mononuclear cells (PBMCs). The CDR3 DNA sequence: TGTGCCGTAGGGGGGCTGAATCAGCCCCAGCATTTT. This gives the protein CAVGGLNQPQHF.